The rows below give T cell receptor beta chains drawn from one sample of a study of T cell responses to AZD1222 COVID-19 vaccine. Method: immunoSEQ multiplex PCR; TCRdb's copy keeps in-frame clones and lacks some. The data contain roughly 120,000 clones, roughly nine tenths of them singletons. The source was peripheral blood, collected on day 0 of AZD1222 vaccination. The receptor set was obtained from an adult in good health. CDR3s leave out the opening cysteine and the closing phenylalanine or tryptophan.

TRBJ2-7 TRBV4-2 ASSPLGGAGNEQY
TRBJ2-1 TRBV6-5 ASARAGGTYNEQF
TRBJ1-2 TRBV6-1 ASSEAVRTLSYT
TRBJ2-7 TRBV5-1 ASSLNGASGEQY
TRBJ1-3 TRBV5-8 ASGGNTIY
TRBJ2-7 TRBV29-1 SVEEGSGSYEQY
TRBJ1-2 TRBV7-2 ASRTTDRRGGYT
TRBJ1-3 TRBV5-5 ASSLIGDSGNTIY
TRBJ1-3 TRBV30 AWSPGTAGNTIY
TRBJ2-5 TRBV10-3 AISGTTGETQY
TRBJ2-6 TRBV5-1 ASSLTGRGSGANVLT
TRBJ2-5 TRBV6-5 ASSYESRGKETQY
TRBJ2-7 TRBV6-5 ASSPRGSSSYEQY
TRBJ2-2 TRBV30 AWSGVEGGELF
TRBJ1-1 TRBV19 ASSRDRVTEAF
TRBJ1-4 TRBV5-6 ASSLVEAANEKLF
TRBJ1-3 TRBV5-1 ASRGGTGIGNTIY
TRBJ2-6 TRBV24-1 ATSDSSQGAVGANVLT
TRBJ1-1 TRBV19 ASTLRWLNTEAF
TRBJ1-6 TRBV5-1 ASSKTAVNSPLH
TRBJ2-1 TRBV30 AWSVSYEQF
TRBJ1-2 TRBV12-3/TRBV12-4 ASSSPGQGFCT
TRBJ1-3 TRBV28 ASSLGRVGNTIY
TRBJ2-1 TRBV6-5 ASSRYDEQF
TRBJ2-7 TRBV28 ASSWGDASYEQY
TRBJ1-5 TRBV24-1 ATSDATGGGNQPQH
TRBJ1-2 TRBV30 AWRRGQFGYT
TRBJ2-3 TRBV7-2 ASSLGGPDTQY
TRBJ2-4 TRBV5-1 ASSWTPGHVNIQY
TRBJ1-1 TRBV5-1 ASSLDSTAWMNTEAF
TRBJ2-7 TRBV5-1 ASSIGTLPYEQY
TRBJ1-6 TRBV5-6 ASSRTGNSPLH
TRBJ2-1 TRBV5-1 ASSLEPSNEQF
TRBJ1-4 TRBV4-1 ASSQDFKWLNEKLF
TRBJ1-1 TRBV27 ASCRTGGSEAF
TRBJ2-5 TRBV20-1 SGTGVETQY
TRBJ1-6 TRBV5-5 ASSRAPNQDSPLH
TRBJ1-6 TRBV27 ASSLSRVSLSPLH
TRBJ2-7 TRBV3-1/TRBV3-2 ASSQGQGFYEQY
TRBJ1-2 TRBV27 ASSPARGREFYGYT
TRBJ1-4 TRBV7-6 ASSPRAATNEKLF
TRBJ2-1 TRBV2 ASSVGTPAYNEQF
TRBJ2-3 TRBV7-9 ASSSRIATSGGNTDTQY
TRBJ1-6 TRBV19 ATSGTSYNSPLH
TRBJ2-3 TRBV19 ASRTSGSTDTQY
TRBJ2-2 TRBV10-1 ASSEPLAGLNTGELF
TRBJ1-5 TRBV6-4 ASSERQGMPQH
TRBJ1-6 TRBV27 ASSSEDRGHNSPLH
TRBJ1-1 TRBV19 ASKAPGNTEAF
TRBJ1-2 TRBV11-2 ASSLQGNYGYT
TRBJ2-7 TRBV6-5 AISRPGPYEQY
TRBJ2-2 TRBV4-1 ASSQATGVRELF
TRBJ1-2 TRBV4-2 ASSRGETRGYT
TRBJ1-4 TRBV5-1 ASKAPPVAALRDEKLF
TRBJ1-4 TRBV5-4 ASSAGTGGSNEKLF
TRBJ1-6 TRBV3-1/TRBV3-2 ASSQAGGEFSPLH
TRBJ1-2 TRBV4-1 ASSQTDREGYGYT
TRBJ2-1 TRBV13 ASSLAGPIYNEQF
TRBJ2-7 TRBV27 ASSPGYEQY